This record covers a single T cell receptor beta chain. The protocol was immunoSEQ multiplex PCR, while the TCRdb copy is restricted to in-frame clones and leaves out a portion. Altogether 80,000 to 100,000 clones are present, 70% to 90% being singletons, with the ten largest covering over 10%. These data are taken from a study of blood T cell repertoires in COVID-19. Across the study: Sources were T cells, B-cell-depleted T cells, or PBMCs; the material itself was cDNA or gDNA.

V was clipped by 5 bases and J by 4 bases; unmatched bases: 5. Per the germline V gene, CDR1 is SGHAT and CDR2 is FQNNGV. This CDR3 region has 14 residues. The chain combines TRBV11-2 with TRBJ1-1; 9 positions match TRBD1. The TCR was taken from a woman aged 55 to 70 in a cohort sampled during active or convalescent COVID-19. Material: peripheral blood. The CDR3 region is CASSRDRAATEAFF. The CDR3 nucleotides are TGTGCCAGCAGCCGGGACAGGGCGGCCACTGAAGCTTTCTTT.